This T cell receptor beta chain is from a study of early T cells in non-severe SARS-CoV-2 infection. Looking at the study overall: From unsorted whole blood, bulk RNA was sequenced, and the chains remained unpaired.

CDR1 is SEHNR, CDR2 FQNEAQ, per germline (reference sequence). The length of the CDR3 is 16 residues. J lost 4 bases, V lost 5 bases, and 8 bases had no gene match. About this clonotype itself: The antigen remains undetermined.

Study-level results: VDJdb matches were skewed toward anti-spike CD8 T cell responses.

TCRdb re-derived calls from the 5' RACE reads in MiXCR, one entry per CDR3 protein. Of approximately 98,000 distinct CDR3 sequences listed, 9.5% to 13% are singletons. This TCR came from an adult who was a healthcare worker with PCR-confirmed SARS-CoV-2 infection or an uninfected control (not recorded which). This sequence joins TRBV7-9 and TRBJ2-3, with 11 bases lining up with TRBD2. The sequenced sample was whole blood. This chain's CDR3 is CASSAETSGRADTQYF. The CDR3 nucleotides are TGTGCCAGCAGCGCTGAAACTAGCGGGAGAGCAGATACGCAGTATTTT.